This entry is about one T cell receptor beta chain. What it binds is unknown. With baseline, cycle 4 day 1, and cycle 7 day 1 as timepoints, blood was sampled. This sample was included in a study of OX40 agonist ivuxolimab in advanced cancers. Study-wide context: Of the patients, three showed partial responses, one with hepatocellular carcinoma and two with cutaneous melanoma. Study-wide points: At doses 0.1 to 3.0 mg/kg, CD4+ and CD8+ clones expanded. More expanded clones were found, on average, in CD8+ than in CD4+ T cells.

Per the germline V gene, CDR1 is MDHEN and CDR2 is SYDVKM. This CDR3 region has 16 residues. V was trimmed by 5 bases and J by 0 bases, leaving 15 bases between them. TCRdb's copy holds only in-frame clones and misses some; the assay was immunoSEQ multiplex PCR. Of tens of thousands of clones detected, 85% to 95% appear once; the ten largest clones hold over 11%. Sequencing was performed on CD4+ or CD8+ T cells sorted from blood, taken in a trial of the OX40 agonist ivuxolimab. The TCR was taken from an adult with an advanced solid tumor such as melanoma, head and neck, liver or kidney cancer. This chain links TRBV28 with TRBJ2-3; D may be TRBD2 (6 bases). DNA of the CDR3: TGTGCCAGCAGTCCCATAGCGGTGTCTAGCACAGATACGCAGTATTTT. Amino acid sequence: CASSPIAVSSTDTQYF.